This T cell receptor beta chain came from a study of blood T cells in healthy people across ages. Study-level points and caveats: With age, beta diversity per million T cells declined roughly linearly, significantly by 30 to 40.

This clonotype was seen a handful of times. Antigen specificity is unknown. This CDR3 spans 15 amino acids. V lost 3 bases and J 0 bases, leaving 12 bases between the germline ends. CDR1 DFQATT and CDR2 SNEGSKA come from the germline V gene (reference sequence). Through a sample-barcoded 5' primer and a J-beta primer mix, a second PCR was run for roughly 6 to 12 cycles. TCRdb redid the calling of the 5' RACE reads with MiXCR, one entry per CDR3 protein. The sample holds some 710,000 distinct CDR3 sequences, 22% seen once. There were at least 6 micrograms of total RNA extracted from every sample. The rearrangement links TRBV20-1 to TRBJ1-3; D remains unclear. The receptor's source is a man between 65 and 85 years old in good health. The specimen sequenced was blood. CDR3 sequence (DNA): TGCAGTGCTAGTAAGACGGATACCTCTGGAAACACCATATATTTT. It codes for CSASKTDTSGNTIYF.